One sample yielded the 5 T cell receptor beta chains listed below, sequenced in a study of T-cell reconstitution after alpha-beta-depleted transplantation in children. TCRbeta library construction was performed incorporating unique molecular identifiers. TCRdb reprocessed the PCR reads via MiXCR and lists one record per CDR3 protein. The repertoire holds under 450,000 distinct CDR3 sequences, with 13% as singletons. Sequencing was performed on PBMCs, taken from the stem cell graft. The source of these receptors is a human donor who donated a stem cell graft to a child with Fanconi anemia.

The genes are TRBV10-3 and TRBJ2-7, with 7 bases fitting TRBD1. CDR1 and CDR2 (germline): ENHRY, SYGVKD. The CDR3 extends over 14 amino acids. Unmatched junction bases numbered 3, after V lost 3 bases and J lost 1 base. CDR3 sequence reads: CAISETTGSYEQYF. The CDR3 DNA reads as TGTGCCATCAGTGAAACGACAGGGTCCTACGAGCAGTACTTC.

In this sample, this clonotype turned up many times. The rearrangement joins TRBV4-2 to TRBJ1-4; tentative D call: TRBD1 (5 bases). The CDR3 totals 16 residues. Looked up from germline, CDR1 is LGHNA and CDR2 is YNFKEQ. V was cut by 4 bases and J by 6 bases, with 18 bases left in between. In DNA form, the CDR3 reads TGTGCCAGCAGCCGAGATACCCGCGGGGGAGATGAAAAACTGTTTTTT. Its protein is CASSRDTRGGDEKLFF.

This clonotype was counted a few times. This rearrangement joins TRBV19 to TRBJ2-3; 10 bases map to TRBD1. The ends lost 4 bases at V and 4 bases at J; junction bases unmatched: 2. Germline-derived CDR1 and CDR2 are LNHDA and SQIVND (reference sequence). This CDR3 is built from 14 residues. CDR3 sequence (DNA): TGTGCCAGTAGTAGGGGACAGGGGCCAGATACGCAGTATTTT. The encoded protein is CASSRGQGPDTQYF.

This clonotype was seen at least ten times. The chain recombines TRBV12-3 or TRBV12-4 with TRBJ1-1; D is unresolved. Trimming cost V 6 bases and J 5 bases, with 13 bases left between them. This CDR3 is 13 amino acids long. The CDR3 here is CASSPGWGTEAFF. CDR3 coding DNA: TGTGCCAGCAGCCCTGGGTGGGGAACTGAAGCTTTCTTT.

This clonotype came up a few times. The chain links TRBV7-2 to TRBJ2-1; D gene uncertain. V lost 0 bases to trimming and J lost 7 bases, with 16 bases between them. CDR3 length: 16 residues. Germline V gene sequence: CDR1 SGHTA, CDR2 FQGNSA. The CDR3 protein is CASSLAANPLSNEQFF. CDR3 bases: TGTGCCAGCAGCTTAGCGGCTAACCCCCTGTCGAATGAGCAGTTCTTC. Full variable domain (missing parts from reference TRBV7-2 and TRBJ2-1): GAGVSQSPSNKVTEKGKDVELRCDPISGHTALYWYRQSLGQGLEFLIYFQGNSAPDKSGLPSDRFSAERTGGSVSTLTIQRTQQEDSAVYLCASSLAANPLSNEQFFGPGTRLTVL.